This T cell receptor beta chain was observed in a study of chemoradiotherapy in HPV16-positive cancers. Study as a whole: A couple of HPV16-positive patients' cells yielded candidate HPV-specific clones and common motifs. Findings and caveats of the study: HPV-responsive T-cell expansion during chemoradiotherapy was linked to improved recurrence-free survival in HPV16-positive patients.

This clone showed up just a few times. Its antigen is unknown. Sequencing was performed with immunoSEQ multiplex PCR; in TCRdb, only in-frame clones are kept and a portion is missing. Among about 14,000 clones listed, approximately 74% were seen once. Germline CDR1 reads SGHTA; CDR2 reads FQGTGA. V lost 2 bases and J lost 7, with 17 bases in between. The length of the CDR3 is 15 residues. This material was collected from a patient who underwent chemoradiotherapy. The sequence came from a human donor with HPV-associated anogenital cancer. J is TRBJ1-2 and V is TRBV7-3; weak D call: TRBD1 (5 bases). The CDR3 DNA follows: TGTGCCAGCAGCTTACATGGGCAGGGTGAAGTTGGCTACACCTTC. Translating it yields CASSLHGQGEVGYTF.